The present T cell receptor beta chain was sequenced within a study of CD4 T cells in relation to SARS-CoV-2 and coronaviruses. Whole-study context: The HLA restriction of the shared crossreactive spike epitopes was mapped.

Only in-frame clones appear in the TCRdb table, and some are missing; sequencing was by immunoSEQ multiplex PCR. The table has roughly 60,000 clones, less than 95% seen once. Unexposed donor CD4+ T cells date from about 2011-2018, before the COVID-19 pandemic. Study-level findings and limits: SARS-CoV-2-driven expansion was significantly weaker in crossreactive than monoreactive clones. Each donor contributed either pre-pandemic or post-infection samples, not both. In around 60% of donors, memory CD4+ clonotypes crossrecognized SARS-CoV-2 and at least one common cold coronavirus spike.

This clone has only one observation. As yet, its antigen is unknown. The CDR3 length is 14 residues. Looked up from germline, CDR1 is SGHRS and CDR2 is YFSETQ. Trimming removed 0 bases at V and 6 bases at J, with 10 bases between. Material for sequencing was naive CD4+ T cells from PBMCs. Indicated subset: naive CD4+ T cells isolated by negative enrichment. The receptor was isolated from a human donor in good health. The rearrangement joins TRBV5-1 to TRBJ1-5; D remains ambiguous. The CDR3 loop is CASSLEPIGQPQHF. For the CDR3, the DNA is TGCGCCAGCAGCTTGGAACCCATCGGTCAGCCCCAGCATTTT.